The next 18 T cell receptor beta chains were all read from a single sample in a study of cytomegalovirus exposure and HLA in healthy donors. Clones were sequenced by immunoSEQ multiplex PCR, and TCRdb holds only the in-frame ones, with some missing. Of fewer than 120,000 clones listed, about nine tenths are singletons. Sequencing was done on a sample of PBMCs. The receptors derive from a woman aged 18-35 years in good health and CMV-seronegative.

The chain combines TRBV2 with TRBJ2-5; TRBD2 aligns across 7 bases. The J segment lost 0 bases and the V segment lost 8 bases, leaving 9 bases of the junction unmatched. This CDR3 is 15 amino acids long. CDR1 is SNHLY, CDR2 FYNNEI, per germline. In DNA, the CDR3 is TGTGCCAGCTGGGGAGGAGCGGGGAACCAAGAGACCCAGTACTTC. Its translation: CASWGGAGNQETQYF.

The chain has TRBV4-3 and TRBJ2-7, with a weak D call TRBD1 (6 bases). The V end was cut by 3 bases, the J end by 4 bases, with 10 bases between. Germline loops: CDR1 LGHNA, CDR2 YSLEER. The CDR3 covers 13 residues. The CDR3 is CASSHKGQYEQYF. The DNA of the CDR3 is TGCGCCAGCAGCCACAAAGGACAGTACGAGCAGTACTTC.

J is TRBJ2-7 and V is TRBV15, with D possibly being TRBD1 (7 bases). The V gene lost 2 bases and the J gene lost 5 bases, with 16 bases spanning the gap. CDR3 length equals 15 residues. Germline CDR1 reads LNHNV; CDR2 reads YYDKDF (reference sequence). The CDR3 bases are TGTGCCACCAGCAGATCCTCCAGGGGGGAGAACGAGCAGTACTTC. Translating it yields CATSRSSRGENEQYF.

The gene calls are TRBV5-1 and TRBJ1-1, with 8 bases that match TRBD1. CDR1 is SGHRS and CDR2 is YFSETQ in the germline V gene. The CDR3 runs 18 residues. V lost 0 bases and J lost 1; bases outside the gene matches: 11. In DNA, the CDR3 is TGCGCCAGCAGCTTGGTAACGGATGAGGGGACAGGGAACACTGAAGCTTTCTTT. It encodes CASSLVTDEGTGNTEAFF.

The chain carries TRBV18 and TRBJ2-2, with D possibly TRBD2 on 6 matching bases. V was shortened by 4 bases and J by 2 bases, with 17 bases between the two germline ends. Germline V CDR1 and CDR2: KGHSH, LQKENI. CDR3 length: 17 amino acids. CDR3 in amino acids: CASSQGLVSENTGELFF. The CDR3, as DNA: TGTGCCAGCTCACAGGGACTTGTTTCCGAAAACACCGGGGAGCTGTTTTTT.

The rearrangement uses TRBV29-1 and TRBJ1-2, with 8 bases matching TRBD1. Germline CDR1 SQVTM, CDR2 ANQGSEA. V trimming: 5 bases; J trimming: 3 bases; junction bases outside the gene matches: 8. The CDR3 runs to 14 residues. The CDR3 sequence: CSVKPQGADYGYTF. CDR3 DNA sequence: TGCAGCGTTAAACCGCAGGGGGCAGACTATGGCTACACCTTC. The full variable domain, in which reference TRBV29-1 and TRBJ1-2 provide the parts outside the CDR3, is SAVISQKPSRDICQRGTSLTIQCQVDSQVTMMFWYRQQPGQSLTLIATANQGSEATYESGFVIDKFPISRPNLTFSTLTVSNMSPEDSSIYLCSVKPQGADYGYTFGSGTRLTVV.

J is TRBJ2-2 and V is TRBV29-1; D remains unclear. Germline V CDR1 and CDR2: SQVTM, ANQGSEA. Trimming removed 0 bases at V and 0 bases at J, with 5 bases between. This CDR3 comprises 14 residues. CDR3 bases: TGCAGCGTTGAAGAGCGCCCGAACACCGGGGAGCTGTTTTTT. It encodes CSVEERPNTGELFF.

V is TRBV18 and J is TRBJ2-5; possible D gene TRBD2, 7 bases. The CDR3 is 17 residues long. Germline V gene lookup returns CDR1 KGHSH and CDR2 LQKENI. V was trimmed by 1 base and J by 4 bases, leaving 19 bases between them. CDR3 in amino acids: CASSPRKQGGAGETQYF. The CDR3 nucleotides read TGTGCCAGCTCACCACGAAAACAGGGAGGGGCCGGAGAGACCCAGTACTTC.

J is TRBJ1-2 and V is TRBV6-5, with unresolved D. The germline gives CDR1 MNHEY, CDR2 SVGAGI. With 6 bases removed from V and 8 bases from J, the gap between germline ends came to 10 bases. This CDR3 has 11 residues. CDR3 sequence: CASRSERGYTF. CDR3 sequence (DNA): TGTGCCAGCAGATCAGAGCGCGGCTACACCTTC.

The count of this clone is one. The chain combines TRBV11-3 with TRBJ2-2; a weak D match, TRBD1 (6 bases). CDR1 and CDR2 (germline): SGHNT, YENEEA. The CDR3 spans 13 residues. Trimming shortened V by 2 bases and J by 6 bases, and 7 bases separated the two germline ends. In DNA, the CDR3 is TGTGCCAGCAGCTTAAAGGGGGCCGGGGAGCTGTTTTTT. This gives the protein CASSLKGAGELFF.

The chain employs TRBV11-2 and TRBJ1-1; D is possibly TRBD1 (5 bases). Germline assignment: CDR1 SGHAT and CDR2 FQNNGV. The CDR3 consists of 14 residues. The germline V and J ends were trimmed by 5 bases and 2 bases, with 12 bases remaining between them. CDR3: CASSLTGVNTEAFF. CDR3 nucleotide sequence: TGTGCCAGCAGCCTTACAGGAGTCAACACTGAAGCTTTCTTT.

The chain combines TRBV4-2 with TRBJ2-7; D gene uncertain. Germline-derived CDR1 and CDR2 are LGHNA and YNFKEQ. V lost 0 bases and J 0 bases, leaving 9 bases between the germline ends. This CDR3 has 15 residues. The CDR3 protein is CASSQDFRSSYEQYF. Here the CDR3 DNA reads TGTGCCAGCAGCCAAGATTTCCGCAGCTCCTACGAGCAGTACTTC.

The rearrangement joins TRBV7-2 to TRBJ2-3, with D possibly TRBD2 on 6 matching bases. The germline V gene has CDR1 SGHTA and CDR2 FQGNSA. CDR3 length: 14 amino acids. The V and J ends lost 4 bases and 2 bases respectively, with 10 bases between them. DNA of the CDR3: TGTGCCAGCAGCTCGGGACTTATCACAGATACGCAGTATTTT. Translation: CASSSGLITDTQYF.

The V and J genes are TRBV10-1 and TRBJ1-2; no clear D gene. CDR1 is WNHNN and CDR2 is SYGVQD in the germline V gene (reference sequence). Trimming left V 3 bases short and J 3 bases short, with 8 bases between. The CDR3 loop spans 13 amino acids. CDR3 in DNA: TGCGCCAGCAGTGAATCCGGGTACTATGGCTACACCTTC. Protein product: CASSESGYYGYTF.

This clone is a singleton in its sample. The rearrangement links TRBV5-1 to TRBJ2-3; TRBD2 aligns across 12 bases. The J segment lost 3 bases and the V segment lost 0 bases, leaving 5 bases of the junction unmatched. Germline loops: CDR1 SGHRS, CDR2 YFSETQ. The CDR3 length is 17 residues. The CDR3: CASSLGLAGDGTDTQYF. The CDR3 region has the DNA TGCGCCAGCAGCTTGGGACTAGCGGGAGACGGTACAGATACGCAGTATTTT.

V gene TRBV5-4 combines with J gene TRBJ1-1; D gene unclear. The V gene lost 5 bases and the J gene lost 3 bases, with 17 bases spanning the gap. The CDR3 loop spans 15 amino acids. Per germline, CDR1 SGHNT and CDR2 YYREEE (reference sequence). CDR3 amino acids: CASSPAWAGDTEAFF. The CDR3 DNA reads TGTGCCAGCAGTCCAGCGTGGGCGGGAGACACTGAAGCTTTCTTT.

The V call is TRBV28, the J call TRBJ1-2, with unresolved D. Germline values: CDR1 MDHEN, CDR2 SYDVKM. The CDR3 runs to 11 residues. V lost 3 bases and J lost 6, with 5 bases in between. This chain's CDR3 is CASSFYNGYTF. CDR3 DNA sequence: TGTGCCAGCAGTTTTTACAATGGCTACACCTTC.

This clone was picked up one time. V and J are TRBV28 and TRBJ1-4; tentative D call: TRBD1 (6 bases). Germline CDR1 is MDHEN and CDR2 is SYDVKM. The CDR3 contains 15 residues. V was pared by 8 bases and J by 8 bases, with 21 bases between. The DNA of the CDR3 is TGTGCCAGCGGCCTCCGGGACACCGTTGGCGAAAAACTGTTTTTT. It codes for CASGLRDTVGEKLFF. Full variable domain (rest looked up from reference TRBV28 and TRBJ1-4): DVKVTQSSRYLVKRTGEKVFLECVQDMDHENMFWYRQDPGLGLRLIYFSYDVKMKEKGDIPEGYSVSREKKERFSLILESASTNQTSMYLCASGLRDTVGEKLFFGSGTQLSVL.